This TCR beta chain is drawn from a study of blood T cells in healthy people across ages (dated by TCRdb to the mid-2010s). With regard to the full study: Template switching captured roughly one uniquely barcoded TCR beta cDNA molecule per two T cells in model experiments. The study analyzed two additional independent replicas of 1 million unique cDNA reads from the same blood draw for two donors, one aged 18 to 29 and one aged 80 or older. To avoid experimental bias, donors of different ages were spread randomly across the sequencing lanes. The donors were divided into four age groups: young (average approximately 15 years), middle-aged (approximately 41), aged (approximately 62) and long-lived (roughly 82). Using deep sequencing normalized with unique cDNA molecular identifiers, the study measured how TCR beta repertoire diversity changes with age.

Library preparation was by 5' RACE. TCRdb shows the sequencer as Illumina HiSeq 2500. A second roughly 6 to 12 cycle PCR used a sample-barcoded 5' primer and a J-beta primer mix. A template-switch 5' adaptor carrying 12 random nucleotides introduced a unique molecular identifier onto each TCR beta cDNA molecule. Each sample yielded at least 2.5 million CDR3-containing paired-end reads. The Mint cDNA synthesis kit, primed by a TRBC-specific oligonucleotide, was used to synthesize first-strand cDNA from all RNA. After uracil-DNA glycosylase treatment, a first 18-cycle PCR used universal primers M1SS and BC2_uni_R on all cDNA. In the source study's methods: Normalization of each sample was performed by random selection of 1 million high-quality reads, each carrying a distinct molecular identifier. Reads sharing molecular identifiers were discarded rather than binned into consensus sequences. MiTCR, run with a Q25 quality threshold and the strictest error-elimination algorithm, handled CDR3 identification, clonotype clustering and error correction. A nonparametric unseen species model with Euler transformation was used to estimate a lower bound on total TCR beta diversity. TCRdb handled the public reads itself, with Q25 trimming in fastp and clone calling in MiXCR, and kept productive beta chains. CDR3 protein duplicates are merged, each entry listing the most common genes and DNA. TCRdb assigned the V and J calls; the authors' analysis was not used. For this sample the table gives more than 650,000 distinct CDR3 sequences, of which roughly 50% were detected only once. The top ten clones comprise under 50% of the sample.

Spanning cysteine to phenylalanine, the CDR3 consists of 14 amino acids. Here the CDR3 DNA is all that survives: 42 bases in frame from base 1. CDR1 and CDR2 were assigned from the germline V gene as ENHRY and SYGVKD. Trimming removed 7 bases from V and 6 bases from J; the gene matches leave 5 bases unexplained. The donors were 40 or so Caucasian individuals from Russia, aged roughly 6 to 100 years, who were systemically healthy. Approximately 9.3 milliliters of peripheral blood were collected from each donor into EDTA-treated Vacutainer tubes. PBMCs were isolated by Ficoll-Paque density-gradient centrifugation, with at least 7 million obtained per sample. Trizol reagent was used to extract total RNA from PBMCs, with at least 6 micrograms per sample. The percentages of naive CD45RAhigh/CD27high T cells were determined by flow cytometry on a PBMC aliquot from every donor. Results and caveats for the whole study, not just this receptor: The percentage of naive T cells measured by flow cytometry correlated strongly with observed TCR beta diversity. The long-lived group showed more naive CD4+ T cells, fewer expanded clones and increased TCR diversity than the aged group, suggesting age selection. As age increased, observed TCR beta diversity per million T cells dropped in a roughly linear way, and a significant reduction was already evident by age 40. Since profiling was done on bulk unsorted PBMCs, naive and antigen-experienced compartments could not be conclusively compared. The CMV infection status of donors was not known, potentially confounding age-related changes in expanded clonotypes. Estimates of total diversity from one million sequenced T cells were regarded as lower bounds and underestimates.

With regard to this clonotype: Its antigen remains unidentified. Base qualities are not at hand, and no much larger clone is one base apart.

The chain is encoded by TRBV10-3 joined to TRBJ2-2; TRBD1 agrees with 10 junctional bases. The receptor comes from a man of 80 years or more in good health. The sequencing input was blood. In nucleotide form, the sequence is TGTGCCATCAAAGGGGACAGGGGTTCCGGGGAGCTGTTTTTT. This translates into CAIKGDRGSGELFF.